This TCR beta chain was found in a study of blood T cell repertoires in COVID-19. The wider study: Samples of COVID-19 (acute and convalescent) were obtained from the United States, Italy and Spain. Sources were T cells, B-cell-depleted T cells, or PBMCs; the material itself was cDNA or gDNA.

Original methodology: Amplification of reference gene primers provided the estimated nucleated cell counts. Clones were sequenced by immunoSEQ multiplex PCR, and TCRdb holds only the in-frame ones, with some missing. V, J and clone size are taken as reported in that table, and D and trimming were inferred from the DNA itself. The table lists about 120,000 clones, 88% of them singletons, with 3% to 4% in the top ten. The V end lost 1 base, the J end lost 7 bases, and 12 bases lay between the germline ends. Germline V gene sequence: CDR1 SGHRS, CDR2 YFSETQ. The CDR3 is 13 amino acids. The chain has TRBV5-1 and TRBJ2-7; weak D call: TRBD2 (5 bases). The specimen sequenced was peripheral blood. This clonotype originated in a woman aged 45-60 years with acute or convalescent COVID-19. CDR3 sequence reads: CASSLRAGSEQYF. Written as DNA, the CDR3 is TGCGCCAGCAGCTTGAGGGCGGGTAGTGAGCAGTACTTC.